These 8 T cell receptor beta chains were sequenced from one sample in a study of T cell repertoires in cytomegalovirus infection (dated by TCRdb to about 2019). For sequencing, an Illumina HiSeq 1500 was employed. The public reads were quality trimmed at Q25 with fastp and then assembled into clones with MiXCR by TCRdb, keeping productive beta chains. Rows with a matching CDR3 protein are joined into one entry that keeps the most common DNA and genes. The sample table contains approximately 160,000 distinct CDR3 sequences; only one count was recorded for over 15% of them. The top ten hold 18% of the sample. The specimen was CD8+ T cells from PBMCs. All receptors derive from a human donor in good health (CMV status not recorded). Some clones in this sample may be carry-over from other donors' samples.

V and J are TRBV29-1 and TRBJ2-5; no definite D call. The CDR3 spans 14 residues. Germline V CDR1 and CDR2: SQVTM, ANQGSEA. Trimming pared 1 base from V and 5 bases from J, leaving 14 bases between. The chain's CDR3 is CSVEVRTGEETQYF. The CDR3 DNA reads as TGCAGCGTTGAAGTCCGGACGGGCGAGGAGACCCAGTACTTC.

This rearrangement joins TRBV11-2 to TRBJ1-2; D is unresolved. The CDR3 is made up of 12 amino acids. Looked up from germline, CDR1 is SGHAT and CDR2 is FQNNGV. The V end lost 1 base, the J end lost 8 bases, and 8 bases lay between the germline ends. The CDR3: CASSLGVWGYTF. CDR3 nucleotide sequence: TGTGCCAGCAGCTTAGGGGTCTGGGGCTACACCTTC.

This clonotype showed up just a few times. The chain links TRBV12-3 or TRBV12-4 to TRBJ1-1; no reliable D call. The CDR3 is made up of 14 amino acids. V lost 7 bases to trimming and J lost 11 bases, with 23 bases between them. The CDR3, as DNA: TGTGCCAGCACCGTGCGGAAGGGAAACAATTACGCTTTCTTT. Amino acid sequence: CASTVRKGNNYAFF.

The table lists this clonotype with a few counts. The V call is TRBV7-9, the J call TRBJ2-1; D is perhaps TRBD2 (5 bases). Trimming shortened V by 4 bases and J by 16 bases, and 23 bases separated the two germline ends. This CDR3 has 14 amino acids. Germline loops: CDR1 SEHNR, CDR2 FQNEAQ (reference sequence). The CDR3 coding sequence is TGTGCCAGCAGCTCCGACGCTAAGCAGGACCGGGATTTCTTC. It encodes CASSSDAKQDRDFF.

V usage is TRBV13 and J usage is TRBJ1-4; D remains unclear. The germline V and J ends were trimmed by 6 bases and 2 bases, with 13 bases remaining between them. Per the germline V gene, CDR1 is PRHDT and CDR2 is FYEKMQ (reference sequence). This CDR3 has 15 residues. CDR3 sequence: CASSASGGTNEKLFF. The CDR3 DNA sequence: TGTGCCAGCAGTGCCTCCGGAGGGACTAATGAAAAACTGTTTTTT.

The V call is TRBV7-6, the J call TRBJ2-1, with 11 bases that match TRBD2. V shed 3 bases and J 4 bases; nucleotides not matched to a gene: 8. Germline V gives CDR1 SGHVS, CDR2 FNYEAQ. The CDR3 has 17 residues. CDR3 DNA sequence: TGTGCCAGCAGCTTCCTAGCGGGGGGCGTTCCGTACAATGAGCAGTTCTTC. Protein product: CASSFLAGGVPYNEQFF.

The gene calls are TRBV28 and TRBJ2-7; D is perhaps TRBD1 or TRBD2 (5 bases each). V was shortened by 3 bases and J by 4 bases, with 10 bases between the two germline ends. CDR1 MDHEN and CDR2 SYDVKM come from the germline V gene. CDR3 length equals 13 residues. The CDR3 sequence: CASSLARGYEQYF. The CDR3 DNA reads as TGTGCCAGCAGTTTGGCGAGGGGTTACGAGCAGTACTTC.

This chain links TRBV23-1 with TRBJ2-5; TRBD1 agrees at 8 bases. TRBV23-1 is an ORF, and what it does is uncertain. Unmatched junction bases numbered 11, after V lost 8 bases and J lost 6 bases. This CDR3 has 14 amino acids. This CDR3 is CASGNHRGWKTQYF. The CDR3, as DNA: TGCGCCAGCGGAAACCACAGGGGGTGGAAGACCCAGTACTTC.